These 21 T cell receptor beta chains originate from one sample sequenced in a study of blood T cell repertoires in COVID-19. The method was immunoSEQ multiplex PCR; TCRdb's version includes in-frame clones alone and lacks a portion of them. The sample includes around 190,000 clones, more than 85% of them seen just once. Sequencing used peripheral blood. These receptors were obtained from a man in his thirties or forties with acute or convalescent COVID-19.

The genes are TRBV5-4 and TRBJ2-2; weak D call: TRBD2 (5 bases). CDR3 length: 17 residues. The germline V gene encodes CDR1 SGHNT and CDR2 YYREEE (reference sequence). Trimming removed 3 bases at V and 1 base at J, with 16 bases between. Here the CDR3 DNA reads TGTGCCAGCAGCTCCGTGGCGGGCCGCTTGAACACCGGGGAGCTGTTTTTT. Protein sequence: CASSSVAGRLNTGELFF. The whole variable domain, remainder taken from reference TRBV5-4 and TRBJ2-2, is ETGVTQSPTHLIKTRGQQVTLRCSSQSGHNTVSWYQQALGQGPQFIFQYYREEENGRGNFPPRFSGLQFPNYSSELNVNALELDDSALYLCASSSVAGRLNTGELFFGEGSRLTVL.

The J gene is TRBJ1-5, the V gene TRBV2, with 9 bases aligning to TRBD1. The ends lost 4 bases at V and 0 bases at J; junction bases unmatched: 7. This CDR3 comprises 17 residues. Germline values: CDR1 SNHLY, CDR2 FYNNEI. CDR3 sequence: CASSGTGASYSNQPQHF. The DNA of the CDR3 is TGTGCCAGCAGTGGGACAGGGGCCAGTTATAGCAATCAGCCCCAGCATTTT.

This clone was recorded only once. The V gene is TRBV28, the J gene TRBJ1-2; D is unclear. In germline, CDR1 is MDHEN, CDR2 SYDVKM. Trimming shortened V by 3 bases and J by 5 bases, and 10 bases separated the two germline ends. This CDR3 has 13 amino acids. In DNA form, the CDR3 reads TGTGCCAGCAGTTTCTACAGATATTATGGCTACACCTTC. This sequence encodes CASSFYRYYGYTF.

This clone turned up a few times. The chain joins TRBV27 to TRBJ1-1; 8 bases match TRBD1. This CDR3 has 14 residues. The germline V gene encodes CDR1 MNHEY and CDR2 SMNVEV (reference sequence). V gave up 8 bases and J gave up 4 bases; unmatched junction bases: 9. The CDR3 DNA is TGTGCCAGCCGCCAGGGGACAGGCCCCACTGAAGCTTTCTTT. Protein product: CASRQGTGPTEAFF.

The chain joins TRBV24-1 to TRBJ1-5; 10 bases agree with TRBD1. CDR3 length: 16 amino acids. Trimming removed 3 bases from V and 7 bases from J; junction bases left unmatched: 8. The germline gives CDR1 KGHDR, CDR2 SFDVKD. The CDR3 DNA sequence: TGTGCCACCAGTGATCCGGGACAGGGGTTGAGCCAGCCCCAGCATTTT. This codes for CATSDPGQGLSQPQHF.

The chain carries TRBV3-1 (or the pseudogene TRBV3-2) and TRBJ2-1; possibly TRBD2 for D (5 bases). V was shortened by 0 bases and J by 1 base, with 10 bases between the two germline ends. Germline lookup yields CDR1 LGHDT and CDR2 YNNKEL (reference sequence). This CDR3 is built from 16 residues. The chain's CDR3 is CASSQDGAVSYNEQFF. CDR3 DNA: TGTGCCAGCAGCCAAGACGGAGCGGTGTCCTACAATGAGCAGTTCTTC.

The chain employs TRBV4-1 and TRBJ2-5; D possibly corresponds to TRBD2 (5 bases). The CDR3 is 14 residues long. V was trimmed by 1 base and J by 2 bases, leaving 8 bases between them. The germline CDR1 and CDR2 sequences are MGHRA and YSYEKL. The CDR3 DNA sequence: TGCGCCAGCAGCCAAGGTCCGGGGCAAGAGACCCAGTACTTC. This translates into CASSQGPGQETQYF.

The chain is built from TRBV10-3 and TRBJ1-3; D ambiguous. The CDR3 loop spans 15 amino acids. The germline V gene has CDR1 ENHRY and CDR2 SYGVKD. V was trimmed by 2 bases and J by 0 bases, leaving 8 bases between them. The CDR3 DNA follows: TGTGCCATCAGTGAGCCAGGTTCCTCTGGAAACACCATATATTTT. Its protein is CAISEPGSSGNTIYF.

The J gene is TRBJ2-6, the V gene TRBV28; a possible D gene is TRBD1 (7 bases). Deletions cut 2 bases from V and 3 bases from J, with 11 bases between. From germline, CDR1 is MDHEN and CDR2 SYDVKM. This CDR3 comprises 16 residues. The CDR3 region is CASSLRGTVGANVLTF. The CDR3 coding sequence is TGTGCCAGCAGTTTACGGGGGACAGTTGGGGCCAACGTCCTGACTTTC. Full variable domain (remainder filled in from reference TRBV28 and TRBJ2-6): DVKVTQSSRYLVKRTGEKVFLECVQDMDHENMFWYRQDPGLGLRLIYFSYDVKMKEKGDIPEGYSVSREKKERFSLILESASTNQTSMYLCASSLRGTVGANVLTFGAGSRLTVL.

The chain joins TRBV5-4 to TRBJ2-2, with 13 positions matching TRBD2. CDR1 is SGHNT, CDR2 YYREEE, per germline (reference sequence). This CDR3 is built from 17 residues. Unmatched junction bases numbered 9, after V lost 4 bases and J lost 6 bases. CDR3 in amino acids: CASSPTSGGPISGELFF. CDR3 nucleotide sequence: TGTGCCAGCAGCCCGACTAGCGGGGGGCCCATCTCCGGGGAGCTGTTTTTT.

This rearrangement joins TRBV9 to TRBJ1-1; 9 nucleotides line up with TRBD1. Losses at the gene ends were 6 bases for V and 4 bases for J; bases not matched to a gene: 7. The CDR3 length is 14 residues. The V gene's germline CDR1 is SGDLS and CDR2 YYNGEE. As DNA, the CDR3 is TGTGCCAGCACCACTACGACAGGGGGCACTGAAGCTTTCTTT. The encoded protein is CASTTTTGGTEAFF.

The V and J genes are TRBV11-2 and TRBJ2-7; D may be TRBD1 (5 bases). The V end was cut by 5 bases, the J end by 5 bases, with 10 bases between. Germline assignment: CDR1 SGHAT and CDR2 FQNNGV. This CDR3 has 12 amino acids. The CDR3 sequence: CASSPVGDEQYF. In DNA form, the CDR3 reads TGTGCCAGCAGCCCAGTAGGGGACGAGCAGTACTTC.

This chain links TRBV7-3 with TRBJ1-6; TRBD1 matches 7 bases. CDR3 length: 13 residues. Germline V gives CDR1 SGHTA, CDR2 FQGTGA. With V trimmed by 5 bases and J by 7 bases, 2 bases remained unmatched. This CDR3 reads CASSLGQNSPLHF. The CDR3 region has the DNA TGTGCCAGCAGCCTGGGACAGAATTCACCCCTCCACTTT. The variable domain in full, with the rest retrieved from reference TRBV7-3 and TRBJ1-6, is GAGVSQTPSNKVTEKGKYVELRCDPISGHTALYWYRQSLGQGPEFLIYFQGTGAADDSGLPNDRFFAVRPEGSVSTLKIQRTERGDSAVYLCASSLGQNSPLHFGNGTRLTVT.

The gene calls are TRBV29-1 and TRBJ1-2; TRBD1 is a possible D gene (5 bases). Germline values: CDR1 SQVTM, CDR2 ANQGSEA. This CDR3 is 12 amino acids long. The germline V and J ends were trimmed by 7 bases and 8 bases, with 17 bases remaining between them. Here the CDR3 reads CSAAETTVGYTF. The DNA of the CDR3 is TGCAGCGCCGCGGAGACGACAGTCGGCTACACCTTC.

The rearrangement uses TRBV5-1 and TRBJ2-1; D is perhaps TRBD2 (5 bases). Trimming removed 1 base at V and 5 bases at J, with 10 bases between. Germline loops: CDR1 SGHRS, CDR2 YFSETQ. This CDR3 spans 14 amino acids. CDR3 protein: CASSLQASNNEQFF. The CDR3 DNA follows: TGCGCCAGCAGCTTGCAAGCTAGCAACAATGAGCAGTTCTTC.

The chain couples TRBV28 to TRBJ1-2, with D unresolved. The CDR3 extends over 15 amino acids. The germline V gene encodes CDR1 MDHEN and CDR2 SYDVKM. With 4 bases removed from V and 5 bases from J, the gap between germline ends came to 17 bases. For the CDR3, the DNA is TGTGCCAGCAGTTCCCGGAGGATTGTGACTTATGGCTACACCTTC. It is translated as CASSSRRIVTYGYTF.

This sequence joins TRBV29-1 and TRBJ2-2; D is undetermined. With 7 bases removed from V and 4 bases from J, the gap between germline ends came to 10 bases. The CDR3 extends over 12 amino acids. The germline gives CDR1 SQVTM, CDR2 ANQGSEA. The CDR3 here is CSGEGATGELFF. CDR3 DNA: TGCAGCGGAGAAGGAGCCACCGGGGAGCTGTTTTTT.

The J gene is TRBJ1-1, the V gene TRBV29-1, with a possible D match to TRBD1 (5 bases). Germline V gives CDR1 SQVTM, CDR2 ANQGSEA. V was cut by 4 bases and J by 0 bases, with 9 bases left in between. CDR3 length: 13 residues. CDR3 amino acids: CSVGQLMNTEAFF. The CDR3 DNA reads as TGCAGCGTTGGACAGCTCATGAACACTGAAGCTTTCTTT.

V usage is TRBV18 and J usage is TRBJ1-2, with 7 nucleotides matching TRBD1. The CDR3 consists of 14 residues. Germline V gene lookup returns CDR1 KGHSH and CDR2 LQKENI. Trimming removed 3 bases from V and 5 bases from J; junction bases left unmatched: 6. The CDR3 loop is CASSPRDSLYGYTF. The CDR3 DNA follows: TGTGCCAGCTCACCCCGGGACAGTTTATATGGCTACACCTTC. Supplemented by reference TRBV18 and TRBJ1-2, the full variable domain reads NAGVMQNPRHLVRRRGQEARLRCSPMKGHSHVYWYRQLPEEGLKFMVYLQKENIIDESGMPKERFSAEFPKEGPSILRIQQVVRGDSAAYFCASSPRDSLYGYTFGSGTRLTVV.

The chain carries TRBV10-2 and TRBJ1-5, with D hard to call. Germline CDR1 is WSHSY and CDR2 is SAAADI. This CDR3 is built from 14 residues. V was trimmed by 2 bases and J by 9 bases, leaving 14 bases between them. The CDR3 region is CASSEPSTPMPQHF. The CDR3 nucleotides are TGCGCCAGCAGTGAGCCATCGACTCCAATGCCCCAGCATTTT.

V usage is TRBV13 and J usage is TRBJ2-1, with 9 bases fitting TRBD2. V shed 5 bases and J 4 bases; nucleotides not matched to a gene: 9. This CDR3 comprises 16 residues. Germline V gives CDR1 PRHDT, CDR2 FYEKMQ (reference sequence). In nucleotides, the CDR3 is TGTGCCAGCAGCCTCCCTTCGGCGGGAGGGTACAATGAGCAGTTCTTC. This encodes CASSLPSAGGYNEQFF. The full variable domain, completed using reference TRBV13 and TRBJ2-1, is AAGVIQSPRHLIKEKRETATLKCYPIPRHDTVYWYQQGPGQDPQFLISFYEKMQSDKGSIPDRFSAQQFSDYHSELNMSSLELGDSALYFCASSLPSAGGYNEQFFGPGTRLTVL.